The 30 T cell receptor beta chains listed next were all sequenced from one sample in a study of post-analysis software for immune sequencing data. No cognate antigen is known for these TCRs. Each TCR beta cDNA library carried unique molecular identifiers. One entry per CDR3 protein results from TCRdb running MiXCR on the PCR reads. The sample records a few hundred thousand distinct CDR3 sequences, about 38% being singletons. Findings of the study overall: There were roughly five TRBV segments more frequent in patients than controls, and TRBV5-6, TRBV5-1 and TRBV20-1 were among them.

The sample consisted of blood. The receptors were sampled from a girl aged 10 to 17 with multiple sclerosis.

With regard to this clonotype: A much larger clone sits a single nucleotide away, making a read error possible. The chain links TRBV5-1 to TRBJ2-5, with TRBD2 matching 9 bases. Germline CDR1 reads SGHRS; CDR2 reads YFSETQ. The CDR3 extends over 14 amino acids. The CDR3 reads CASSHLAGQEAQYF. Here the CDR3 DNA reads TGCGCCAGCAGCCATCTAGCGGGGCAAGAGGCCCAGTACTTC.

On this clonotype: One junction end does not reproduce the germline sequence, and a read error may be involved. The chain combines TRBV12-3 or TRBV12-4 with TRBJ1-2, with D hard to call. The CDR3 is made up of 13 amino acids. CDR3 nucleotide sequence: TGTGCCAGCAGTACGACGGATTACTACGGCTACACCTTC. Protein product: CASSTTDYYGYTF.

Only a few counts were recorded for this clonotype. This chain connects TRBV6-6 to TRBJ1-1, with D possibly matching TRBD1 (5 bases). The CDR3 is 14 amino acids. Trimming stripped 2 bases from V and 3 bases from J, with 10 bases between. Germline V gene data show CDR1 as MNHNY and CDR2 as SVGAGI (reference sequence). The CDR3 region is CASSYGGVDTEAFF. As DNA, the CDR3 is TGTGCCAGCAGTTACGGGGGGGTGGACACTGAAGCTTTCTTT.

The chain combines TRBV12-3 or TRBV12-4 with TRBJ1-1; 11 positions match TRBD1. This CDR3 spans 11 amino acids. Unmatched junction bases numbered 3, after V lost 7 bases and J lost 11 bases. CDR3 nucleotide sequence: TGTGCCAGCAAGGGACAGGGGGAGGCTTTCTTT. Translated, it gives CASKGQGEAFF.

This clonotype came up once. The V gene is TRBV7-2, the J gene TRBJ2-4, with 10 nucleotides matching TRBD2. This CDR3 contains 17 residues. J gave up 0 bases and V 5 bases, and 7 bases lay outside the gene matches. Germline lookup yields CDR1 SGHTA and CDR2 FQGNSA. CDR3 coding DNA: TGTGCCAGCAGCAAGGGACTAGCGCCACTAGCCAAAAACATTCAGTACTTC. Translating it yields CASSKGLAPLAKNIQYF.

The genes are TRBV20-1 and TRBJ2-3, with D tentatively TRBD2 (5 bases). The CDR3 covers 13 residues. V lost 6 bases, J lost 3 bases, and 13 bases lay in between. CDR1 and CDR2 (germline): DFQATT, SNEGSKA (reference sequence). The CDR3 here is CSALLVSTDTQYF. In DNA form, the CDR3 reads TGCAGTGCCCTACTAGTTAGTACAGATACGCAGTATTTT.

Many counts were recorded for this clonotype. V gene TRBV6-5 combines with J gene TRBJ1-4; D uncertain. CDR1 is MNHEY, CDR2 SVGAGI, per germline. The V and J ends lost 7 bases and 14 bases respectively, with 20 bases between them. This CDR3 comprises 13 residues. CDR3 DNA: TGTGCCAGCACCAACGGCCTGGGCCATAGCCTGTTTTTT. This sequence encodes CASTNGLGHSLFF.

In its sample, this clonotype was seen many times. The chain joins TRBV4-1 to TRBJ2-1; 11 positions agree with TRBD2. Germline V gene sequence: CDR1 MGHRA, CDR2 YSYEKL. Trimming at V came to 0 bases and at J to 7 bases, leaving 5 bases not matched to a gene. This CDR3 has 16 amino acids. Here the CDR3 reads CASSQELAGGGNEQFF. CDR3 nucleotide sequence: TGCGCCAGCAGCCAAGAGTTAGCGGGGGGGGGAAATGAGCAGTTCTTC.

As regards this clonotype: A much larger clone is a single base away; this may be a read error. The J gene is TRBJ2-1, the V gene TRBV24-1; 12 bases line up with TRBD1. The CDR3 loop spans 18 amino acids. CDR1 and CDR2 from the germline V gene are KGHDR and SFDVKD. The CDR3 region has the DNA TGTGCCACCAGTGACCCCGGGACAGGGGGCGGCTCCTACAATGGGCAGTTCTTC. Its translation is CATSDPGTGGGSYNGQFF.

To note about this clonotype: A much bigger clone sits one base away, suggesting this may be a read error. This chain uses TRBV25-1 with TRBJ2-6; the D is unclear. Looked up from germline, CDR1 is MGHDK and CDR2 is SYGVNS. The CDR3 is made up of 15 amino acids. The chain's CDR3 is CAGSESLSGANVLTF. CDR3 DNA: TGTGCCGGCAGTGAATCTCTCTCTGGGGCCAACGTCCTGACTTTC.

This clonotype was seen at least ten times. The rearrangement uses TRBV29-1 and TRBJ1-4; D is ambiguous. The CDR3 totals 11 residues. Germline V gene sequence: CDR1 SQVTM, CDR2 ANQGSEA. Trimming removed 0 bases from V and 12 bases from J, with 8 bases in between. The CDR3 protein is CSVEDVGELFF. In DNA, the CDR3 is TGCAGCGTTGAAGATGTCGGGGAACTGTTTTTT.

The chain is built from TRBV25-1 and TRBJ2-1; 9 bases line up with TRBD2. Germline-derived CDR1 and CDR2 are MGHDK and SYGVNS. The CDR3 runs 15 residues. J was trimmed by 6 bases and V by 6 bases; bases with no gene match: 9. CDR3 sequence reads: CASSPPGLAGNEQFF. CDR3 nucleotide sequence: TGTGCCAGCAGCCCGCCGGGACTAGCAGGCAATGAGCAGTTCTTC.

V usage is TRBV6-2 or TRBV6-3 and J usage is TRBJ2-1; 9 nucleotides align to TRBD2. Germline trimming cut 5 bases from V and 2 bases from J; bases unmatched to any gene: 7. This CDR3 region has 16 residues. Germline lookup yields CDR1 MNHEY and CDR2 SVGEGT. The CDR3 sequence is CASSRRGGGAYNEQFF. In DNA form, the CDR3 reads TGTGCCAGCAGTAGGCGCGGGGGGGGAGCCTACAATGAGCAGTTCTTC.

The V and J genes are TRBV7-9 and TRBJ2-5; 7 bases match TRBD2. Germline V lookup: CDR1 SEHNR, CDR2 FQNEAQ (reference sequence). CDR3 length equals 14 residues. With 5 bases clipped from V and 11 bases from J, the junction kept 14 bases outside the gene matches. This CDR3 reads CASSPSLAADEQYF. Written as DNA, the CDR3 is TGTGCCAGCAGCCCTTCGCTAGCGGCGGATGAGCAGTACTTC.

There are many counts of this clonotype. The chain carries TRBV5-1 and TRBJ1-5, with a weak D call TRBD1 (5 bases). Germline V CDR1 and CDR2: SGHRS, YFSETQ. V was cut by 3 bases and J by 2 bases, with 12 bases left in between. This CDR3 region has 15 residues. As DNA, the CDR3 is TGCGCCAGCAGCTGGGGGGATGGAGGCAATCAGCCCCAGCATTTT. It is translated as CASSWGDGGNQPQHF.

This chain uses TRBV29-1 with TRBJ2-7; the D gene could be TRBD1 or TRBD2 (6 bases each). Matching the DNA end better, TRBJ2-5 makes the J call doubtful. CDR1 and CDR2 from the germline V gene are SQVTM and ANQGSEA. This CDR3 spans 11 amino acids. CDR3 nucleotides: TGCAGCGTAATAGGGGGGGAGACCCAGTACTTC. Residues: CSVIGGETQYF.

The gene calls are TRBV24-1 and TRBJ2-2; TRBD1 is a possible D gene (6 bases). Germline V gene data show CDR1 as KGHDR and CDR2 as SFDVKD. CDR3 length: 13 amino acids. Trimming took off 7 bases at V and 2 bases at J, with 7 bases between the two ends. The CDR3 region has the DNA TGTGCCACCAGGGACAGCAACACCGGGGAGCTGTTTTTT. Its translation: CATRDSNTGELFF.

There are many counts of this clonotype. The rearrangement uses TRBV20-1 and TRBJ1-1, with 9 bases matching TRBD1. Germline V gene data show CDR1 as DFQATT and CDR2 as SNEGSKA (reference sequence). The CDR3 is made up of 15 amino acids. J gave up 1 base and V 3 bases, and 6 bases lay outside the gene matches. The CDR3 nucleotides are TGCAGTGCTAGCGGGGGACAGGGATCGAACACTGAAGCTTTCTTT. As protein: CSASGGQGSNTEAFF.

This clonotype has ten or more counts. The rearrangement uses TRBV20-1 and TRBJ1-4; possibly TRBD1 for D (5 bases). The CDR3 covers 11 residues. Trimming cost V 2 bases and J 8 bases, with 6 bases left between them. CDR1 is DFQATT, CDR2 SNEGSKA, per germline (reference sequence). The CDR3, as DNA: TGCAGTGCTAGACGGGGGGAAAAACTGTTTTTT. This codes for CSARRGEKLFF.

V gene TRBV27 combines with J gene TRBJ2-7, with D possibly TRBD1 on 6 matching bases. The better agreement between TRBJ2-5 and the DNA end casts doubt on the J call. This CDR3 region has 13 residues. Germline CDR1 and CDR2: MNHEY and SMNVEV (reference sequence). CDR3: CASSLNRAGTQYF. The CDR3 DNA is TGTGCCAGCAGTTTAAACAGGGCCGGGACCCAGTACTTC.

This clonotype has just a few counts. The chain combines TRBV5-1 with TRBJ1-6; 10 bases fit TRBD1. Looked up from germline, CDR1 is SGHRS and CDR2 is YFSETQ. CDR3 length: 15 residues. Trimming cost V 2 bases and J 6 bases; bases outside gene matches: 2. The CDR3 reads CASSFGDRGNSPLHF. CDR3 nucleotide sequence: TGCGCCAGCAGCTTCGGGGACAGGGGTAATTCACCCCTCCACTTT.

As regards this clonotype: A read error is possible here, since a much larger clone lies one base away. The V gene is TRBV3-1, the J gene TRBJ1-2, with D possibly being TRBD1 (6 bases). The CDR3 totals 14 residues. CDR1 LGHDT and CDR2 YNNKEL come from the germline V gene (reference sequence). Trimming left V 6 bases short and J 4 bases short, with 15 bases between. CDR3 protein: CASRRTAFVYGYTF. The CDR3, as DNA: TGTGCCAGCAGGCGGACAGCCTTCGTCTATGGCTACACCTTC.

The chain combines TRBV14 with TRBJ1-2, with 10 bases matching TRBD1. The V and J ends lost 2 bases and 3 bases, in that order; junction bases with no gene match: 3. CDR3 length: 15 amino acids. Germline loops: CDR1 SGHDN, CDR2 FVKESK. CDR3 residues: CASSQWDRGHYGYTF. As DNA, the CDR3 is TGTGCCAGCAGCCAATGGGACAGGGGACACTATGGCTACACCTTC.

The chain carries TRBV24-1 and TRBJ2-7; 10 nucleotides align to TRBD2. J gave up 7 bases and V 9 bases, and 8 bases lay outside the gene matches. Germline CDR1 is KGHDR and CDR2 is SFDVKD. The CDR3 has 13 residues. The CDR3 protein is CATGLAGDNEQYF. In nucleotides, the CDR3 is TGTGCCACCGGTCTAGCGGGGGACAATGAGCAGTACTTC.

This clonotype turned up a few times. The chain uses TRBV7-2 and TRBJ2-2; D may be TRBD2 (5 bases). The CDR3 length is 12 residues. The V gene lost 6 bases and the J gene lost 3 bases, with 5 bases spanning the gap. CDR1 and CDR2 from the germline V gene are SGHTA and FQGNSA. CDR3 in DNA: TGTGCCAGCAGTAGCGACACCGGGGAGCTGTTTTTT. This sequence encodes CASSSDTGELFF.

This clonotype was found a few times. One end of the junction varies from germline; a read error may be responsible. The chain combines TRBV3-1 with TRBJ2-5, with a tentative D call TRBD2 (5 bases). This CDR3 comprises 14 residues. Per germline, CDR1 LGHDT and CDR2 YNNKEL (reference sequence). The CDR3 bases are TGTGCCAGCAGCCAAGGGGGAGCTCAAGGGACCCAGTACTTC. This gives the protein CASSQGGAQGTQYF.

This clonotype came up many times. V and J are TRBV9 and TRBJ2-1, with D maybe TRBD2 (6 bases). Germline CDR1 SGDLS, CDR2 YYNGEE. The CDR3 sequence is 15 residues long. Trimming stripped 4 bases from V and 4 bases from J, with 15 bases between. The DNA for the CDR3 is TGTGCCAGCAGCCCGTCGGGACTTTCTTACAATGAGCAGTTCTTC. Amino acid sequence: CASSPSGLSYNEQFF.

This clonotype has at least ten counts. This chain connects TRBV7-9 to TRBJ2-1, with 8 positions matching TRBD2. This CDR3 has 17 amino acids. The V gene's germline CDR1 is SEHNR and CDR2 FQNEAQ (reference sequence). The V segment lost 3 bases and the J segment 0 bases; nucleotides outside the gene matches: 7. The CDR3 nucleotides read TGTGCCAGCAGCTTTGACGCGGGGGGTTTCTCCTACAATGAGCAGTTCTTC. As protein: CASSFDAGGFSYNEQFF.

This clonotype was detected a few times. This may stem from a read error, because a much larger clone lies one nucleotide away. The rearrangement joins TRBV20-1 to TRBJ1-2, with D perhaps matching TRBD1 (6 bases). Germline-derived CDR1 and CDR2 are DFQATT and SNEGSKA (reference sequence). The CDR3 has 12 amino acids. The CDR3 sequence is CRAQDRSYGYTF. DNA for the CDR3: TGCAGGGCCCAAGACAGGTCCTATGGCTACACCTTC.

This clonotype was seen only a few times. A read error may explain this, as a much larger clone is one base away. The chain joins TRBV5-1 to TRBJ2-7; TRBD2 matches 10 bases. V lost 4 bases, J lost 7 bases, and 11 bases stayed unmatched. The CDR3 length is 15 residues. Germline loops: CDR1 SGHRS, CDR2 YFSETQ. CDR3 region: CASSTGTSAGNEQYF. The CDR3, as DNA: TGCGCCAGCAGCACTGGGACTAGCGCCGGCAATGAGCAGTACTTC.